The sample holds many counts of the clone carrying this T cell receptor beta chain. Its antigen remains unknown. V was trimmed by 3 bases and J by 5 bases, leaving 10 bases between them. CDR3 length: 13 residues. The germline CDR1 and CDR2 sequences are SGHVS and FNYEAQ. This sample stems from a study of Graves' ophthalmopathy and Graves' hyperthyroidism. Study conclusions and caveats: Sensitivity reached approximately 88% and specificity about 76% for a 13-signature model separating ophthalmopathy from stable hyperthyroidism. Blood samples also showed most expanded thyroid clonotypes exceeding 0.001 frequency.

CDR3 regions of TCR beta were amplified from RNA transcripts. First-round RT-PCR with HTBI primers preceded a second-round multiplex PCR. One entry per CDR3 protein, called by TCRdb with MiXCR from the multiplex PCR reads. Of more than 1,000,000 distinct CDR3 sequences listed, 35% to 45% are singletons. The sequence derives from an adult man with Graves' hyperthyroidism. The sample was peripheral blood or thyroid tissue (not recorded which). This chain links TRBV7-6 with TRBJ2-5; the D is unclear. CDR3 sequence reads: CASSFVASETQYF. As DNA, the CDR3 is TGTGCCAGCAGCTTTGTAGCTTCGGAGACCCAGTACTTC. Full variable domain (rest looked up from reference TRBV7-6 and TRBJ2-5): GAGVSQSPRYKVTKRGQDVALRCDPISGHVSLYWYRQALGQGPEFLTYFNYEAQQDKSGLPNDRFSAERPEGSISTLTIQRTEQRDSAMYRCASSFVASETQYFGPGTRLLVL.